This T cell receptor beta chain was documented in a study of Ad26.COV2.S vaccination and SARS-CoV-2 variants. Whole-study context: Donor was assigned to the Ad26.COV2.S arm of trial COV1001. Administration of Ad26.COV2.S was intramuscular, either once or twice 56 days apart.

This sample's treatment: roughly 18 received Ad26.COV2.S at low or high dose, single or two shots; about 5 received placebo; per-sample allocation not given. Collection of the samples took place on day 63 after the first injection of vaccine or placebo. The individual, an adult aged 18-55 years, was a donor in Boston. Libraries were prepared by immunoSEQ multiplex PCR; TCRdb keeps only in-frame clonotypes and omits some of them. The sample records 290,000 or so clones, 87% being singletons. V was pared by 2 bases and J by 7 bases, with 12 bases between. The CDR3 runs to 14 residues. Germline values: CDR1 MNHEY, CDR2 SMNVEV (reference sequence).

Sequences were derived from peripheral blood, sampled in a trial of Ad26.COV2.S vaccine versus placebo. The V call is TRBV27, the J call TRBJ1-5; D gene unclear. The source is a person aged 18-60 years who received the Ad26.COV2.S COVID-19 vaccine or a placebo. CDR3 region: CASSLSGPWQPQHF. The CDR3 bases are TGTGCCAGCAGTTTAAGTGGCCCTTGGCAGCCCCAGCATTTT.